Below, 29 T cell receptor beta chains from the same sample are listed, as sequenced in a study of cytotoxic CD8 clonotypes in ibrutinib-treated CLL. Data came from immunoSEQ multiplex PCR; TCRdb stores just in-frame clones and leaves some out. The sample lists some 100,000 clones; roughly 60% were seen once. The sample consisted of PBMCs, taken after 24 months of ibrutinib treatment. These receptors originate from a human donor with chronic lymphocytic leukemia.

The rearrangement uses TRBV6-6 and TRBJ1-2, with TRBD1 identical over 10 bases. The CDR3 totals 15 residues. Germline V gene sequence: CDR1 MNHNY, CDR2 SVGAGI (reference sequence). V gave up 6 bases and J gave up 6 bases; unmatched junction bases: 10. The CDR3 region has the DNA TGTGCCAGCAGACCGGGACAGGGGTCCTCGGATGGCTACACCTTC. This gives the protein CASRPGQGSSDGYTF.

This chain links TRBV6-6 with TRBJ2-7, with TRBD1 identical over 8 bases. With V trimmed by 5 bases and J by 3 bases, 9 bases remained unmatched. Germline CDR1 MNHNY, CDR2 SVGAGI (reference sequence). This CDR3 contains 15 residues. As DNA, the CDR3 is TGTGCCAGCAGTCAAGGACAGGGCCTGATCTACGAGCAGTACTTC. Protein sequence: CASSQGQGLIYEQYF.

The rearrangement uses TRBV6-6 and TRBJ1-4; D is uncertain. The germline V gene has CDR1 MNHNY and CDR2 SVGAGI (reference sequence). Trimming shortened V by 6 bases and J by 5 bases, and 13 bases separated the two germline ends. The CDR3 contains 14 residues. The chain's CDR3 is CASSPTYENEKLFF. DNA for the CDR3: TGTGCCAGCAGCCCCACCTATGAGAATGAAAAACTGTTTTTT.

The chain recombines TRBV19 with TRBJ2-1, with D possibly TRBD2 on 5 matching bases. V dropped 8 bases and J dropped 3 bases, with 11 bases sitting between them. The CDR3 is made up of 13 amino acids. The V gene's germline CDR1 is LNHDA and CDR2 SQIVND (reference sequence). The CDR3 here is CASLGGFYNEQFF. DNA of the CDR3: TGTGCCAGTCTCGGAGGCTTCTACAATGAGCAGTTCTTC.

The chain carries TRBV19 and TRBJ1-5; D may be TRBD1 (5 bases). The CDR3 totals 16 residues. The germline CDR1 and CDR2 sequences are LNHDA and SQIVND (reference sequence). V lost 4 bases and J lost 1, with 14 bases in between. Here the CDR3 DNA reads TGTGCCAGTAGTACCTACGGGGCGGGCAGCAATCAGCCCCAGCATTTT. This encodes CASSTYGAGSNQPQHF.

This chain uses TRBV5-5 with TRBJ1-1, with a weak D call TRBD1 (5 bases). There are 15 residues in the CDR3. The germline V gene has CDR1 SGHKS and CDR2 YYEKEE (reference sequence). V was cut by 0 bases and J by 1 base, with 10 bases left in between. The CDR3: CASSLGGGGNTEAFF. The DNA of the CDR3 is TGTGCCAGCAGCTTGGGAGGCGGGGGGAACACTGAAGCTTTCTTT.

V usage is TRBV28 and J usage is TRBJ1-1; possible D gene TRBD1, 5 bases. CDR1 and CDR2 from the germline V gene are MDHEN and SYDVKM. V lost 10 bases and J lost 1, with 10 bases in between. This CDR3 spans 12 amino acids. The chain's CDR3 is CATTDRNTEAFF. The CDR3 nucleotides read TGTGCCACCACCGACAGGAACACTGAAGCTTTCTTT.

This clone appeared a few times. This chain links TRBV5-8 with TRBJ2-1; TRBD1 might be the D (5 bases). Germline CDR1 is SGHTS and CDR2 is YDEGEE. V lost 1 base, J lost 3 bases, and 8 bases lay in between. This CDR3 contains 14 residues. The CDR3 here is CASSLTRVYNEQFF. For the CDR3, the DNA is TGTGCCAGCAGCTTGACCAGGGTCTACAATGAGCAGTTCTTC.

The V call is TRBV6-1, the J call TRBJ2-5; 10 bases align to TRBD2. Germline V gives CDR1 MNHNS, CDR2 SASEGT. The CDR3 length is 17 residues. Trimming at V came to 1 base and at J to 5 bases, leaving 10 bases not matched to a gene. CDR3: CASSEEEAGGPLETQYF. CDR3 DNA: TGTGCCAGCAGTGAAGAGGAAGCGGGGGGGCCCCTGGAGACCCAGTACTTC.

The CDR3 loop is CASRIAGDTQYF. CDR3 DNA: TGCGCCAGCAGGATAGCGGGGGATACGCAGTATTTT. V gene TRBV5-1 combines with J gene TRBJ2-3; 8 bases align to TRBD2. This CDR3 has 12 residues. Germline lookup yields CDR1 SGHRS and CDR2 YFSETQ. The V and J ends lost 5 bases and 6 bases, in that order; junction bases with no gene match: 2.

This rearrangement joins TRBV29-1 to TRBJ2-1, with no clear D. Trimming left V 7 bases short and J 5 bases short, with 15 bases between. Germline V CDR1 and CDR2: SQVTM, ANQGSEA. The CDR3 loop spans 13 amino acids. For the CDR3, the DNA is TGCAGCGCCGATAGATGGCGGAACAATGAGCAGTTCTTC. Its translation: CSADRWRNNEQFF.

This clone was seen more than once but under ten times. This chain joins TRBV21-1 and TRBJ1-5. TRBV21-1 is deemed a pseudogene. CDR3 length: 19 residues. CDR3 loop: CASSKSAMEQTYSNQPQHF. The CDR3 region has the DNA TGTGCCAGCAGCAAAAGTGCTATGGAACAGACTTATAGCAATCAGCCCCAGCATTTT.

The CDR3 here is CASSFHLGVLTYEQYF. CDR3 bases: TGTGCCAGCAGTTTTCATTTGGGGGTCCTTACCTACGAGCAGTACTTC. This chain uses TRBV28 with TRBJ2-7; D tentatively reads TRBD1 or TRBD2 (5 bases each). Between the trimmed V and J ends, which lost 3 bases and 2 bases, there was a span of 17 bases. This CDR3 is built from 16 residues. Germline V gives CDR1 MDHEN, CDR2 SYDVKM.

The CDR3 nucleotides read TGTGCCAGCAGCCCCGAGGGGAACACTGAAGCTTTCTTT. Its translation: CASSPEGNTEAFF. The gene calls are TRBV7-9 and TRBJ1-1, with D unresolved. Germline V gene sequence: CDR1 SEHNR, CDR2 FQNEAQ (reference sequence). V was cut by 5 bases and J by 1 base, with 8 bases left in between. This CDR3 spans 13 amino acids.

This rearrangement joins TRBV7-2 to TRBJ2-3; D is possibly TRBD2 (6 bases). Per the germline V gene, CDR1 is SGHTA and CDR2 is FQGNSA. This CDR3 has 15 residues. The V end was cut by 5 bases, the J end by 0 bases, with 12 bases between. The CDR3 DNA is TGTGCCAGCAGCCCGAGCGGGCCCAGCACAGATACGCAGTATTTT. Translated: CASSPSGPSTDTQYF. The full variable domain, rest sourced from reference TRBV7-2 and TRBJ2-3, is GAGVSQSPSNKVTEKGKDVELRCDPISGHTALYWYRQSLGQGLEFLIYFQGNSAPDKSGLPSDRFSAERTGGSVSTLTIQRTQQEDSAVYLCASSPSGPSTDTQYFGPGTRLTVL.

The chain is built from TRBV18 and TRBJ1-5, with 9 bases that match TRBD1. This CDR3 region has 14 residues. Germline assignment: CDR1 KGHSH and CDR2 LQKENI. Trimming removed 3 bases from V and 7 bases from J; junction bases left unmatched: 4. Here the CDR3 reads CASSPGQGDQPQHF. The CDR3 DNA sequence: TGTGCCAGCTCACCGGGACAGGGAGACCAGCCCCAGCATTTT.

This rearrangement joins TRBV18 to TRBJ1-1; 8 nucleotides match TRBD1. CDR1 KGHSH and CDR2 LQKENI come from the germline V gene. The V segment lost 6 bases and the J segment 1 base; nucleotides outside the gene matches: 4. The CDR3 contains 14 residues. As DNA, the CDR3 is TGTGCCAGCTCGCGGACAGGGACGAACACTGAAGCTTTCTTT. Translating it yields CASSRTGTNTEAFF.

In its sample, this clone was seen a few times. This rearrangement joins TRBV20-1 to TRBJ2-7; D may match TRBD1 or TRBD2 (5 bases each). Germline CDR1 and CDR2: DFQATT and SNEGSKA (reference sequence). Trimming removed 5 bases at V and 7 bases at J, with 12 bases between. The CDR3 has 11 amino acids. CDR3 sequence reads: CSAGDVREQYF. CDR3 DNA sequence: TGCAGTGCTGGGGACGTAAGGGAGCAGTACTTC.

CDR3 loop: CASSLEAGASRGYTF. The CDR3, as DNA: TGTGCCAGCAGCTTAGAGGCAGGGGCTTCCAGGGGCTACACCTTC. J is TRBJ1-2 and V is TRBV7-9; D possibly corresponds to TRBD1 (6 bases). The CDR3 runs to 15 residues. The V gene's germline CDR1 is SEHNR and CDR2 FQNEAQ (reference sequence). Between the trimmed V and J ends, which lost 1 base and 8 bases, there was a span of 17 bases.

In its sample, this clone was seen a few times. The chain couples TRBV7-2 to TRBJ1-2; 8 bases are shared with TRBD1. V dropped 0 bases and J dropped 8; count of bases not matched to a gene: 11. Germline V lookup: CDR1 SGHTA, CDR2 FQGNSA. This CDR3 is built from 16 residues. CDR3 in DNA: TGTGCCAGCAGCTTAGCGGCGGCAGGGGGCAACGTCGGCTACACCTTC. Protein: CASSLAAAGGNVGYTF.

The sample holds a few counts of this clone. This chain links TRBV5-1 with TRBJ2-1; D may be TRBD1 (7 bases). The CDR3 length is 15 residues. V lost 4 bases to trimming and J lost 6 bases, with 17 bases between them. Germline lookup yields CDR1 SGHRS and CDR2 YFSETQ. CDR3: CASSGRRGGSNEQFF. The CDR3 coding sequence is TGCGCCAGCAGCGGGAGGAGAGGGGGCTCCAATGAGCAGTTCTTC.

This clone has only a few counts. J is TRBJ1-6 and V is TRBV4-1; D is undetermined. This CDR3 comprises 12 residues. The germline V gene has CDR1 MGHRA and CDR2 YSYEKL. The V and J ends lost 3 bases and 14 bases respectively, with 11 bases between them. Written as DNA, the CDR3 is TGCGCCAGCAGCCACCCTCTTGGCTCCCTCCACTTT. It codes for CASSHPLGSLHF.

This chain links TRBV29-1 with TRBJ2-5, with TRBD2 matching over 9 bases. This CDR3 region has 13 residues. Germline V gene data show CDR1 as SQVTM and CDR2 as ANQGSEA. V lost 4 bases and J lost 4; bases outside the gene matches: 4. The CDR3 bases are TGCAGCGTTGTGCGGGGGGGCCGAGAGACCCAGTACTTC. Translation gives CSVVRGGRETQYF.

This chain connects TRBV7-9 to TRBJ1-2; no firm D call. Germline V lookup: CDR1 SEHNR, CDR2 FQNEAQ (reference sequence). Deletions cut 5 bases from V and 1 base from J, with 14 bases between. This CDR3 has 15 residues. The CDR3 sequence: CASSPNSLLNYGYTF. As DNA, the CDR3 is TGTGCCAGCAGCCCCAACAGCCTCCTTAACTATGGCTACACCTTC. The full variable domain, in which reference TRBV7-9 and TRBJ1-2 provide the parts outside the CDR3, is DTGVSQNPRHKITKRGQNVTFRCDPISEHNRLYWYRQTLGQGPEFLTYFQNEAQLEKSRLLSDRFSAERPKGSFSTLEIQRTEQGDSAMYLCASSPNSLLNYGYTFGSGTRLTVV.

The rearrangement uses TRBV30 and TRBJ2-2; TRBD2 aligns across 7 bases. The CDR3 is 15 residues long. Germline assignment: CDR1 GTSNPN and CDR2 SVGIG (reference sequence). V lost 0 bases to trimming and J lost 4 bases; unmatched junction nucleotides: 5. The CDR3 region is CAWSVLAGVTGELFF. In DNA form, the CDR3 reads TGTGCCTGGAGTGTACTGGCGGGGGTCACCGGGGAGCTGTTTTTT.

The gene calls are TRBV4-2 and TRBJ1-2; the match to TRBD1 covers 9 bases. Trimming removed 4 bases from V and 3 bases from J; junction bases left unmatched: 0. The germline V gene has CDR1 LGHNA and CDR2 YNFKEQ. There are 13 residues in the CDR3. The CDR3 coding sequence is TGTGCCAGCAGCCGGGACAGGGACTATGGCTACACCTTC. This translates into CASSRDRDYGYTF.

The chain is built from TRBV2 and TRBJ1-6; D is undetermined. V was clipped by 6 bases and J by 10 bases, with 13 bases between them. CDR3 length: 13 amino acids. Per germline, CDR1 SNHLY and CDR2 FYNNEI. CDR3 in DNA: TGTGCCAGCAGGGTTGGGCTCGGATCACCCCTCCACTTT. Translated: CASRVGLGSPLHF.

In regard to this clone: This sample also contains other DNA sequences that code for the same CDR3. V is TRBV2 and J is TRBJ1-1; perhaps TRBD1 as D (6 bases). V was cut by 6 bases and J by 5 bases, with 13 bases left in between. The CDR3 totals 13 residues. Germline loops: CDR1 SNHLY, CDR2 FYNNEI. The CDR3 sequence is CASSGRGATEAFF. The CDR3 DNA sequence: TGTGCCAGCAGCGGCAGGGGAGCGACTGAAGCTTTCTTT.

The CDR3 DNA follows: TGCGCCAGCAGCCGGACTCCTCCCCAACCCTACGAGCAGTACTTC. Translating it yields CASSRTPPQPYEQYF. The chain combines TRBV5-1 with TRBJ2-7, with D maybe TRBD2 (5 bases). The germline V gene has CDR1 SGHRS and CDR2 YFSETQ. Trimming removed 4 bases at V and 2 bases at J, with 16 bases between. This CDR3 spans 15 amino acids.